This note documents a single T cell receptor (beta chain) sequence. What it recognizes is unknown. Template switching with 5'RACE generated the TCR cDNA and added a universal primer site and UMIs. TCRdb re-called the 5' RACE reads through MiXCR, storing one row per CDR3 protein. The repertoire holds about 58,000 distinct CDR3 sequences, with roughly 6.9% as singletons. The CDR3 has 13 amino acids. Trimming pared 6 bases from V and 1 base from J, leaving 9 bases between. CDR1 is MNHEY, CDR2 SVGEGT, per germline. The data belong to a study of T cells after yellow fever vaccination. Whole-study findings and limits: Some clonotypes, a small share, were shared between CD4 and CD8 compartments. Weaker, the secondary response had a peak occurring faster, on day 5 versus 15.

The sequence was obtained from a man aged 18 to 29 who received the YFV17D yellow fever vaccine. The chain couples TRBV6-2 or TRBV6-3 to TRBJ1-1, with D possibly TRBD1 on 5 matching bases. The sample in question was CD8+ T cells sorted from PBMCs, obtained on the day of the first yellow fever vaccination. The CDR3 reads CASRSGQNTEAFF. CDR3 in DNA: TGTGCCAGCAGATCTGGACAGAACACTGAAGCTTTCTTT.